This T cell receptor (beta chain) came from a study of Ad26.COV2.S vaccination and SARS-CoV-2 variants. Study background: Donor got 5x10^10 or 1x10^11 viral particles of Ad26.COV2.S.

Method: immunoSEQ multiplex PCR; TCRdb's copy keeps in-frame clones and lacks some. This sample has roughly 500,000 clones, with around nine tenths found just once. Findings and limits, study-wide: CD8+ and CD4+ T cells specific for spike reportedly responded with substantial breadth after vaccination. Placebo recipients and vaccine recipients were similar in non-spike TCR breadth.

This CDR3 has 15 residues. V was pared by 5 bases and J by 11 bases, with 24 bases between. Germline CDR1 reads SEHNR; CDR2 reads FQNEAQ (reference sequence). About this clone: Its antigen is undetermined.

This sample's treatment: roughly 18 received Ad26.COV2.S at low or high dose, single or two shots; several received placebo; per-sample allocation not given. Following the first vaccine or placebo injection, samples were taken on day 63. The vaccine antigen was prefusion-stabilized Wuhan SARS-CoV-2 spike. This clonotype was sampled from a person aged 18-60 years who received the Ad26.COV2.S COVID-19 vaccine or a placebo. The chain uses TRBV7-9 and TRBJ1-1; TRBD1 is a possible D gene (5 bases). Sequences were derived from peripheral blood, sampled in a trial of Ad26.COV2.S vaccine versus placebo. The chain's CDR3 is CASSPEDLGASVAFF. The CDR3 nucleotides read TGTGCCAGCAGCCCAGAGGATCTAGGGGCCTCAGTGGCTTTCTTT.